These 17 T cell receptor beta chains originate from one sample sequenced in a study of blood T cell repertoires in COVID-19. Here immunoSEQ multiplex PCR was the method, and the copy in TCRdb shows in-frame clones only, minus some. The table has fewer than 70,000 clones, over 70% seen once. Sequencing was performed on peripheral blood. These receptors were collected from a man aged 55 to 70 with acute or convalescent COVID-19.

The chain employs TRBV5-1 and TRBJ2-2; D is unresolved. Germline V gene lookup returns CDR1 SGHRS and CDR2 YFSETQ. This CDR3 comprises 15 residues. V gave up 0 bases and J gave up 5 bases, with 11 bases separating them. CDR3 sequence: CASSLVFGWTGELFF. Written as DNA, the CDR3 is TGCGCCAGCAGCTTGGTGTTCGGGTGGACCGGGGAGCTGTTTTTT.

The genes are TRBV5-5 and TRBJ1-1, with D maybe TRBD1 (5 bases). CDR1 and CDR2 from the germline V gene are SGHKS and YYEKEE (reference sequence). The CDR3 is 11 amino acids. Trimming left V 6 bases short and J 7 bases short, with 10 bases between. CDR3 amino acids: CASTQGREAFF. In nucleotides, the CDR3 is TGTGCCAGCACTCAGGGCCGTGAAGCTTTCTTT.

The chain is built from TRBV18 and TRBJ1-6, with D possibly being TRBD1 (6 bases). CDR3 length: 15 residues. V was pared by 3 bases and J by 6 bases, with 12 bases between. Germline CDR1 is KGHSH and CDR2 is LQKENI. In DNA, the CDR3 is TGTGCCAGCTCACCCCTGGACAGACCTAATTCACCCCTCCACTTT. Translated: CASSPLDRPNSPLHF.

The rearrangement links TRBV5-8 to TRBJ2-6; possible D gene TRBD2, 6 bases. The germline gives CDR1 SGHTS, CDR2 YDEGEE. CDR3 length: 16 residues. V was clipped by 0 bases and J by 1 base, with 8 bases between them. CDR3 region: CASSLGDLSGANVLTF. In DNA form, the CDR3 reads TGTGCCAGCAGCTTGGGGGACTTGTCTGGGGCCAACGTCCTGACTTTC.

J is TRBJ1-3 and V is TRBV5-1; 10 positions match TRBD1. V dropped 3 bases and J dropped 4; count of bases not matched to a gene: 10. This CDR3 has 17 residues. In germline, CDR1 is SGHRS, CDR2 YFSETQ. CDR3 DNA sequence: TGCGCCAGCAGCTACGGGACAGGGGATTATAACGGAAACACCATATATTTT. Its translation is CASSYGTGDYNGNTIYF.

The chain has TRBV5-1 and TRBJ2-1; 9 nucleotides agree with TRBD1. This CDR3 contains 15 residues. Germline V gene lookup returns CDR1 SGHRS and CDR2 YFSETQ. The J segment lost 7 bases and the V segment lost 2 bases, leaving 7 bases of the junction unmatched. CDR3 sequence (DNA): TGCGCCAGCAGCTTATGGGGGACAGGGTCAAATGAGCAGTTCTTC. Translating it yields CASSLWGTGSNEQFF.

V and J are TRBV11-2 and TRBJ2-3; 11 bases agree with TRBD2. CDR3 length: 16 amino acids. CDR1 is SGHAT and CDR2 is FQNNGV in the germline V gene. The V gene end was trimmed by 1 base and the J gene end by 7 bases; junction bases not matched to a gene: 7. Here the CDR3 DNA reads TGTGCCAGCAGCTTAGGTAGCGGGGGGGGTAGCTATACGCAGTATTTT. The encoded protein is CASSLGSGGGSYTQYF.

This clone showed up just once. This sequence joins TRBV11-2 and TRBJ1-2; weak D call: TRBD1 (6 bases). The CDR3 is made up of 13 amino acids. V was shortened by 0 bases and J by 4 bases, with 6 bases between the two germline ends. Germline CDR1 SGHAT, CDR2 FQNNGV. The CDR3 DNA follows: TGTGCCAGCAGCTTAGAACAGGGCTATGGCTACACCTTC. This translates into CASSLEQGYGYTF.

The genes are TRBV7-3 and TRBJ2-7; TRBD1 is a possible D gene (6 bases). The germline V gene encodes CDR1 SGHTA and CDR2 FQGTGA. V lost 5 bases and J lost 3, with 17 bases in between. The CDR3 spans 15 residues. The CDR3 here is CASSPTDRSVYEQYF. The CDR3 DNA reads TGTGCCAGCAGCCCTACGGACAGATCGGTCTACGAGCAGTACTTC.

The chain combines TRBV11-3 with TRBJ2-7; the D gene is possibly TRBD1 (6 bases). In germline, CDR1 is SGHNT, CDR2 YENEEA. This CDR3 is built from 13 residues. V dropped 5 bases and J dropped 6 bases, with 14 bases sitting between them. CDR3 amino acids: CASSLRQVSEQYF. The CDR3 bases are TGTGCCAGCAGCCTTCGACAGGTCAGCGAGCAGTACTTC.

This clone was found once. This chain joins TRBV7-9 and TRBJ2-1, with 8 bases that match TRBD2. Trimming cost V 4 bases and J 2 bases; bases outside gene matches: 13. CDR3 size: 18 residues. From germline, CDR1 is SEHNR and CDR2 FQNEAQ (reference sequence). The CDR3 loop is CASSSGGSGGDTYNEQFF. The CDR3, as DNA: TGTGCCAGCAGCTCCGGCGGGAGCGGGGGTGATACCTACAATGAGCAGTTCTTC.

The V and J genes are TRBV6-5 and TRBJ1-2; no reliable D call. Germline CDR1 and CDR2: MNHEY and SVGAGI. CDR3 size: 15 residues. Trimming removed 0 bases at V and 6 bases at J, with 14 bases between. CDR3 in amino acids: CASSYSGGIVDGYTF. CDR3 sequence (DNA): TGTGCCAGCAGTTACTCGGGAGGGATCGTTGATGGCTACACCTTC.

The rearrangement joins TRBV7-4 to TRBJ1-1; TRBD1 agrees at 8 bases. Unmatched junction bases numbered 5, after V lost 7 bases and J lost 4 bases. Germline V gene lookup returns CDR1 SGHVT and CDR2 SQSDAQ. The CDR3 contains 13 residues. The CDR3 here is CASTDRGATEAFF. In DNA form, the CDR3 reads TGTGCCAGCACCGACAGGGGAGCCACTGAAGCTTTCTTT.

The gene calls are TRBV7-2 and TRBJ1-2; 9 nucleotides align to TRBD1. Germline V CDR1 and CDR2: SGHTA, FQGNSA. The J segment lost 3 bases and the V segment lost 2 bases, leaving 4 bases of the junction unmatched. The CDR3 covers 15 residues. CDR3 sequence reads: CASSLRQGGHYGYTF. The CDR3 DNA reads TGTGCCAGCAGCTTAAGACAGGGGGGCCACTATGGCTACACCTTC.

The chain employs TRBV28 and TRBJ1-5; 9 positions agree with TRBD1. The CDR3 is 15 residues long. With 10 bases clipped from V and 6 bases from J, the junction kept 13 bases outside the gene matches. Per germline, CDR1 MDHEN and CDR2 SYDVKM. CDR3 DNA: TGTGCCACCTTTCGGCTCGGGACAGGGTTTCAGCCCCAGCATTTT. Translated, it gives CATFRLGTGFQPQHF.

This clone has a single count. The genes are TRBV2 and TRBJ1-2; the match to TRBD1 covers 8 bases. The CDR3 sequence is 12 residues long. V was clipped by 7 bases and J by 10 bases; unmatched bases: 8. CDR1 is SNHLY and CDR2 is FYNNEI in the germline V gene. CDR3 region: CASIPGQETYTF. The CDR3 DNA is TGTGCCAGCATCCCGGGACAGGAGACCTACACCTTC.

The CDR3 coding sequence is TGTGCCACCCTTAGGGGGAAACTGTTTTTT. Protein sequence: CATLRGKLFF. The chain uses TRBV27 and TRBJ1-4, with a tentative D call TRBD1 (6 bases). V shed 10 bases and J shed 11 bases, with 11 bases lying between them. The germline gives CDR1 MNHEY, CDR2 SMNVEV (reference sequence). The CDR3 loop spans 10 amino acids.